The 17 T cell receptor beta chains below were found in one sample sequenced in a study of technical replicates of blood from a handful of donors. Some clones are missing from TCRdb's copy, which holds only in-frame ones; the method was immunoSEQ multiplex PCR. The sample holds tens of thousands of clones, around 86% seen once. The sample was PBMCs. These receptors were collected from a human donor in good health. Some clones in this sample may be carry-over from other donors' samples.

Points on this clone: The germline gene is not matched at one end of the junction; a read error may be the cause. This sequence joins TRBV9 and TRBJ2-2, with D perhaps TRBD1 (5 bases). This CDR3 is 15 amino acids long. Looked up from germline, CDR1 is SGDLS and CDR2 is YYNGEE. CDR3 loop: CASRVDSNTMGELFF. The CDR3, as DNA: TGTGCCAGCAGGGTAGACAGCAATACGATGGGGGAGCTGTTTTTT.

This rearrangement joins TRBV7-9 to TRBJ1-1, with 10 nucleotides matching TRBD1. From germline, CDR1 is SEHNR and CDR2 FQNEAQ (reference sequence). Unmatched junction bases numbered 1, after V lost 1 base and J lost 5 bases. This CDR3 spans 14 amino acids. Here the CDR3 reads CASSLGQGATEAFF. CDR3 DNA: TGTGCCAGCAGCTTAGGACAGGGGGCTACTGAAGCTTTCTTT.

This clone was counted once. The chain carries TRBV5-1 and TRBJ2-5; D uncertain. The CDR3 is 12 amino acids. V was shortened by 3 bases and J by 5 bases, with 8 bases between the two germline ends. Germline assignment: CDR1 SGHRS and CDR2 YFSETQ. CDR3 sequence reads: CASSSSWETQYF. CDR3 sequence (DNA): TGCGCCAGCAGCTCTAGTTGGGAGACCCAGTACTTC.

V gene TRBV28 combines with J gene TRBJ2-5; D is unresolved. Germline CDR1 is MDHEN and CDR2 is SYDVKM. The germline V and J ends were trimmed by 7 bases and 4 bases, with 16 bases remaining between them. The CDR3 is 14 residues long. This CDR3 is CASTLKSRRETQYF. The CDR3 DNA reads TGTGCCAGCACCCTAAAGTCCAGGCGAGAGACCCAGTACTTC.

The chain employs TRBV10-3 and TRBJ2-7, with 8 bases lining up with TRBD2. Germline-derived CDR1 and CDR2 are ENHRY and SYGVKD. This CDR3 has 15 amino acids. With 0 bases clipped from V and 2 bases from J, the junction kept 3 bases outside the gene matches. DNA for the CDR3: TGTGCCATCAGTGAGTCGGCGGGAGGCGCCTACGAGCAGTACTTC. Its translation: CAISESAGGAYEQYF.

V gene TRBV11-2 combines with J gene TRBJ2-7; the match to TRBD1 covers 8 bases. The germline gives CDR1 SGHAT, CDR2 FQNNGV. This CDR3 contains 14 residues. Trimming removed 5 bases from V and 2 bases from J; junction bases left unmatched: 5. In DNA form, the CDR3 reads TGTGCCAGCAGCCGCGACAGGGGCACCTACGAGCAGTACTTC. The encoded protein is CASSRDRGTYEQYF.

The rearrangement joins TRBV9 to TRBJ2-1, with D unclear. CDR3 size: 12 residues. The V gene's germline CDR1 is SGDLS and CDR2 YYNGEE. The V and J ends lost 2 bases and 4 bases respectively, with 4 bases between them. The CDR3 DNA reads TGTGCCAGCAGCGTGGAGTACAATGAGCAGTTCTTC. Translated: CASSVEYNEQFF.

The chain employs TRBV13 and TRBJ1-2, with 9 bases matching TRBD1. J gave up 8 bases and V 5 bases, and 12 bases lay outside the gene matches. CDR3 length equals 15 residues. The germline gives CDR1 PRHDT, CDR2 FYEKMQ (reference sequence). The chain's CDR3 is CASSGGDRELGGYTF. In DNA form, the CDR3 reads TGTGCCAGCAGCGGAGGGGACAGGGAATTGGGCGGCTACACCTTC.

This chain links TRBV30 with TRBJ1-1; TRBD1 is a possible D gene (5 bases). Germline CDR1 GTSNPN, CDR2 SVGIG (reference sequence). The CDR3 extends over 14 amino acids. The ends were cut back, 0 bases at V and 8 bases at J, with 16 bases in the middle. The CDR3 sequence is CAWSVWQGGSEAFF. The CDR3 DNA follows: TGTGCCTGGAGTGTTTGGCAGGGTGGCTCAGAAGCTTTCTTT.

This rearrangement joins TRBV6-5 to TRBJ1-1, with D tentatively TRBD1 (6 bases). This CDR3 contains 13 residues. Germline-derived CDR1 and CDR2 are MNHEY and SVGAGI. Trimming left V 5 bases short and J 5 bases short, with 12 bases between. The chain's CDR3 is CASSPGTWTEAFF. As DNA, the CDR3 is TGTGCCAGCAGTCCCGGGACATGGACTGAAGCTTTCTTT.

The V and J genes are TRBV7-2 and TRBJ1-1, with D possibly being TRBD1 (5 bases). Trimming removed 3 bases from V and 3 bases from J, with 11 bases in between. CDR1 SGHTA and CDR2 FQGNSA come from the germline V gene. The CDR3 is made up of 14 amino acids. CDR3 region: CASSFKGVDTEAFF. The DNA of the CDR3 is TGTGCCAGCAGCTTCAAAGGGGTGGACACTGAAGCTTTCTTT.

V usage is TRBV5-6 and J usage is TRBJ2-1; tentatively, D is TRBD2 (5 bases). CDR1 and CDR2 from the germline V gene are SGHDT and YYEEEE. Trimming pared 0 bases from V and 2 bases from J, leaving 12 bases between. CDR3 length: 16 amino acids. CDR3 in amino acids: CASSLAGGLAYNEQFF. In nucleotides, the CDR3 is TGTGCCAGCAGCTTGGCCGGCGGGCTGGCCTACAATGAGCAGTTCTTC.

This clone was counted once. V usage is TRBV19 and J usage is TRBJ2-7; D remains ambiguous. The CDR3 runs to 14 residues. V was shortened by 5 bases and J by 0 bases, with 11 bases between the two germline ends. Germline CDR1 reads LNHDA; CDR2 reads SQIVND (reference sequence). CDR3 nucleotide sequence: TGTGCCAGTAGTCAGACATCTAACTCCTACGAGCAGTACTTC. It is translated as CASSQTSNSYEQYF.

J is TRBJ2-2 and V is TRBV7-2; 10 bases agree with TRBD1. The J segment lost 4 bases and the V segment lost 5 bases, leaving 7 bases of the junction unmatched. The CDR3 runs 16 residues. The germline CDR1 and CDR2 sequences are SGHTA and FQGNSA. The CDR3: CASSPRTGGSTGELFF. CDR3 DNA: TGTGCCAGCAGCCCCAGGACAGGGGGTAGCACCGGGGAGCTGTTTTTT.

The chain recombines TRBV19 with TRBJ1-1; TRBD1 agrees at 11 bases. The germline gives CDR1 LNHDA, CDR2 SQIVND (reference sequence). The CDR3 totals 15 residues. V trimming: 5 bases; J trimming: 6 bases; junction bases outside the gene matches: 8. The CDR3 spells CASSLVGQGDAEAFF. The CDR3 DNA sequence: TGTGCCAGTAGTCTGGTGGGACAGGGGGACGCTGAAGCTTTCTTT.

In its sample, this clone was seen once. This chain joins TRBV7-2 and TRBJ2-5, with a possible D match to TRBD2 (5 bases). The CDR3 consists of 14 residues. In germline, CDR1 is SGHTA, CDR2 FQGNSA. V lost 0 bases, J lost 5 bases, and 10 bases lay in between. The CDR3: CASSLAQLEETQYF. CDR3 nucleotides: TGTGCCAGCAGCTTAGCGCAACTAGAGGAGACCCAGTACTTC.

V and J are TRBV6-1 and TRBJ1-3; D unclear. CDR3 length: 12 residues. V was clipped by 2 bases and J by 12 bases, with 11 bases between them. The germline gives CDR1 MNHNS, CDR2 SASEGT. The CDR3 coding sequence is TGTGCCAGCAGTGAATTGCGTAGGAGCATATATTTT. It is translated as CASSELRRSIYF.